This T cell receptor beta chain was obtained from a study of blood T cell repertoires in COVID-19. This clone was seen only once. The CDR3 spans 15 residues. V shed 9 bases and J 0 bases; nucleotides not matched to a gene: 10. Germline CDR1 and CDR2: LNHDA and SQIVND (reference sequence). Data came from immunoSEQ multiplex PCR; TCRdb stores just in-frame clones and leaves some out. The sample consists of some 80,000 clones, around 82% of them appearing once. This chain connects TRBV19 to TRBJ1-1; 7 positions match TRBD1. The source of this sequence is a human donor in a cohort sampled during active COVID-19. Specimen: peripheral blood. The CDR3 DNA is TGTGCCAGCCACATGAACCAGGGGGTGAACACTGAAGCTTTCTTT. It encodes CASHMNQGVNTEAFF.